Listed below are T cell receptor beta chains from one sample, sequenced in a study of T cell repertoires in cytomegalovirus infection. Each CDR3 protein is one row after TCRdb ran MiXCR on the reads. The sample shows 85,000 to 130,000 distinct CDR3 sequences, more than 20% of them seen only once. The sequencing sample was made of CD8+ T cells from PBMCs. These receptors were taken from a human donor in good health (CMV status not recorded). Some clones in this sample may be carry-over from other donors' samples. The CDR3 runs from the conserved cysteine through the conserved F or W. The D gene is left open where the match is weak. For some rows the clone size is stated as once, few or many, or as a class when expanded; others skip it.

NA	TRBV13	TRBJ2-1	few	CASTPWRSHNEQFF	TGTGCCAGCACCCCCTGGCGGAGCCACAATGAGCAGTTCTTC
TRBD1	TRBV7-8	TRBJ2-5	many	CASSATGVYYKETQYF	TGTGCCAGCAGCGCCACAGGGGTTTACTACAAAGAGACCCAGTACTTC
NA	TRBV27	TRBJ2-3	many	CASSSGAGTQYF	TGTGCCAGCAGCAGCGGAGCGGGTACGCAGTATTTT
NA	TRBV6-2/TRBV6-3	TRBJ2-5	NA	CASGYPINFERETQYF	TGTGCCAGCGGTTACCCGATCAATTTCGAAAGGGAGACCCAGTACTTC
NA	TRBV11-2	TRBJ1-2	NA	CASSLAGRGHGYTF	TGTGCCAGCAGCTTAGCCGGCAGGGGCCATGGCTACACCTTC
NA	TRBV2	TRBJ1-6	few	CASRESGSGNSPLHF	TGTGCCAGCAGGGAATCAGGATCCGGTAATTCACCCCTCCACTTT
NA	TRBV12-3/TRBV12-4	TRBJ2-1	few	CASSLLGNEQFF	TGTGCCAGCAGTTTGCTAGGCAATGAGCAGTTCTTC
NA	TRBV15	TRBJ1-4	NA	CATSPPGGAGINEKLFF	TGTGCCACCAGCCCGCCCGGCGGGGCAGGGATTAATGAAAAACTGTTTTTT
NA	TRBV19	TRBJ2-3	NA	CASSIAPRQTDTQYF	TGTGCCAGTAGTATAGCCCCAAGACAGACAGATACGCAGTATTTT
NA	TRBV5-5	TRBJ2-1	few	CASSLVGRSMEQFF	TGTGCCAGCAGCTTGGTTGGACGGTCAATGGAGCAGTTCTTC
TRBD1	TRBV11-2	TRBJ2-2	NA	CASSNRDSANTGELFF	TGTGCCAGCAGCAACCGGGACAGCGCGAACACCGGGGAGCTGTTTTTT
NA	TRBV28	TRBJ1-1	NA	CASSLVGDTEAFF	TGTGCCAGCAGCCTAGTGGGGGACACTGAAGCTTTCTTT
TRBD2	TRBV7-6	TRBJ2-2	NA	CASSSLTSGGAVGELFF	TGTGCCAGCAGCTCCCTGACTAGCGGGGGGGCAGTCGGGGAGCTGTTTTTT
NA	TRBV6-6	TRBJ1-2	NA	CASSYSMSRSYGYTF	TGTGCCAGCAGTTACTCGATGTCCAGGAGCTATGGCTACACCTTC
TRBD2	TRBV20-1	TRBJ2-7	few	CSARDGAGVRSYEQYF	TGCAGTGCTAGAGATGGGGCGGGAGTTAGGTCCTACGAGCAGTACTTC
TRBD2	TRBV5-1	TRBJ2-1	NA	CASSSSSGRRAPHEQFF	TGCGCCAGCAGCTCTTCTAGCGGGAGAAGGGCACCCCATGAGCAGTTCTTC
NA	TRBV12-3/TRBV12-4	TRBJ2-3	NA	CASSSLGAIDTQYF	TGTGCCAGCAGTTCCTTAGGGGCAATAGATACGCAGTATTTT